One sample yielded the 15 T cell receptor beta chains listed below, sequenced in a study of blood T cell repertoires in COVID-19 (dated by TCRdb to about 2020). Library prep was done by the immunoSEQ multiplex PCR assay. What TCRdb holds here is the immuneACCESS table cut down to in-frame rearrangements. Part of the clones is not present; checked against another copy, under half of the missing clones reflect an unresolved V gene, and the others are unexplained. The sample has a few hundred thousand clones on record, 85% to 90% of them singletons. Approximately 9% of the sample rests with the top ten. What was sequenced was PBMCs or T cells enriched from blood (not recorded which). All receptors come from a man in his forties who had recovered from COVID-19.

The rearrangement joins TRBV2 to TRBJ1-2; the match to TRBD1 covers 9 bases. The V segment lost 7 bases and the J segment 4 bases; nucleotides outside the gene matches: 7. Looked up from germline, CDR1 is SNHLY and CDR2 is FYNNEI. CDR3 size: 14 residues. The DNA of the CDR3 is TGTGCCAGCACCGACGCGGGACAGGGCTATGGCTACACCTTC. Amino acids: CASTDAGQGYGYTF.

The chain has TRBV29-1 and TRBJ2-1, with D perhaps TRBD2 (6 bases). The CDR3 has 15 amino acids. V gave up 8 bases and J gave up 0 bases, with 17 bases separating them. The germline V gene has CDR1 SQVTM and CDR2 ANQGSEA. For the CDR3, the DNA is TGCAGCTCCTCTGGGGCGGGGTTCTCCTACAATGAGCAGTTCTTC. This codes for CSSSGAGFSYNEQFF.

The CDR3 sequence is CASSLDRDTDTQYF. The CDR3 nucleotides read TGTGCCAGCAGTTTAGACAGGGACACAGATACGCAGTATTTT. J is TRBJ2-3 and V is TRBV28, with TRBD1 matching over 7 bases. Germline lookup yields CDR1 MDHEN and CDR2 SYDVKM. The CDR3 runs 14 residues. J gave up 2 bases and V 2 bases, and 1 base lay outside the gene matches.

The DNA of the CDR3 is TGTGCCACCAGTGATCCCAAGACAGGGAACACTGAAGCTTTCTTT. Its protein product is CATSDPKTGNTEAFF. This chain joins TRBV24-1 and TRBJ1-1, with D maybe TRBD1 (6 bases). The ends were cut back, 3 bases at V and 1 base at J, with 11 bases in the middle. Per germline, CDR1 KGHDR and CDR2 SFDVKD. The CDR3 runs to 15 residues.

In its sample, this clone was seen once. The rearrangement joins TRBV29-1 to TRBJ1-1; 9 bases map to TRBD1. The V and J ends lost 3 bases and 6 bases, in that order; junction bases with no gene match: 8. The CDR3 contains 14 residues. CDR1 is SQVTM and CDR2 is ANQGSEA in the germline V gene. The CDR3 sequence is CSVEETGGSAEAFF. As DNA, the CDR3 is TGCAGCGTTGAGGAGACAGGGGGTTCGGCTGAAGCTTTCTTT.

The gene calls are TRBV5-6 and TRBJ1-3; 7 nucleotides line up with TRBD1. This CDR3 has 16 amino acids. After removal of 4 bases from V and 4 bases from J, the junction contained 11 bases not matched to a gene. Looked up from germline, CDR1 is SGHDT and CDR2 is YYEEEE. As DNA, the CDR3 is TGTGCCAGCAGCCAATTGACAGGGTTTATAGGAAACACCATATATTTT. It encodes CASSQLTGFIGNTIYF. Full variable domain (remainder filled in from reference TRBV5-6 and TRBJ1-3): DAGVTQSPTHLIKTRGQQVTLRCSPKSGHDTVSWYQQALGQGPQFIFQYYEEEERQRGNFPDRFSGHQFPNYSSELNVNALLLGDSALYLCASSQLTGFIGNTIYFGEGSWLTVV.

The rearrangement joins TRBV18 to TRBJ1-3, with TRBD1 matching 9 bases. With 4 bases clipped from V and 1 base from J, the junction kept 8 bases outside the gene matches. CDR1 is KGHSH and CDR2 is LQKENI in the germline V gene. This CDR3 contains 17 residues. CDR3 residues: CASSRNMDRGSGNTIYF. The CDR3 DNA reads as TGTGCCAGCTCACGTAATATGGACAGGGGATCTGGAAACACCATATATTTT.

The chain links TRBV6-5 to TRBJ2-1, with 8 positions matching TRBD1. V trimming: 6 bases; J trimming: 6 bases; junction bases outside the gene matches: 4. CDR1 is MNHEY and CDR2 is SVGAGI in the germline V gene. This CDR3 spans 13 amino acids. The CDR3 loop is CASRKGQGNEQFF. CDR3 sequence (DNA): TGTGCCAGCAGGAAAGGACAGGGCAATGAGCAGTTCTTC.

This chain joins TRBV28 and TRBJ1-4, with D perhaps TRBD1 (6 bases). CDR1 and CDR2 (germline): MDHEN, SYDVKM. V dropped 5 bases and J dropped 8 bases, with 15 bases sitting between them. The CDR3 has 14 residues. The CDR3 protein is CASSRQARREKLFF. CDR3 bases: TGTGCCAGCAGTAGACAGGCCCGTCGGGAAAAACTGTTTTTT.

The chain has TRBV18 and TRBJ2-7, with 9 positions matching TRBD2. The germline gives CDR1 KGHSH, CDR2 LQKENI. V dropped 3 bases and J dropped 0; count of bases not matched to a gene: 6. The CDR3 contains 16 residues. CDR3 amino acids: CASSPSSGIFSYEQYF. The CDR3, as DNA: TGTGCCAGCTCACCCTCTAGCGGGATATTCTCCTACGAGCAGTACTTC.

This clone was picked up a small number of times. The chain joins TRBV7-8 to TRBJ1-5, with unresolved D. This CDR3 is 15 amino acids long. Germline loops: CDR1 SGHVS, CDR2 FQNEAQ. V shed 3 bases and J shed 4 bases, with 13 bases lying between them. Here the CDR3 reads CASSFTGRVNQPQHF. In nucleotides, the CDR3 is TGTGCCAGCAGCTTCACGGGAAGAGTAAATCAGCCCCAGCATTTT.

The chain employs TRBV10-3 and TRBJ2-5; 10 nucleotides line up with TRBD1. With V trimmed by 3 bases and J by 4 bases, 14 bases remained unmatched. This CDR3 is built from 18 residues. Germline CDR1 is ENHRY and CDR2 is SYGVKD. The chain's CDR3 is CAISDGRDRGREGETQYF. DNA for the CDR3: TGTGCCATCAGTGATGGCCGGGACAGGGGTAGGGAGGGAGAGACCCAGTACTTC.

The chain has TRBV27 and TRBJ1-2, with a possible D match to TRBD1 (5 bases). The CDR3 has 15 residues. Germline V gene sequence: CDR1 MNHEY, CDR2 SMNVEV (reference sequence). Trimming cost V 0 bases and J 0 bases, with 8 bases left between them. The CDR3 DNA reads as TGTGCCAGCAGTTTATCGGGGGGGGCTAACTATGGCTACACCTTC. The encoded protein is CASSLSGGANYGYTF.

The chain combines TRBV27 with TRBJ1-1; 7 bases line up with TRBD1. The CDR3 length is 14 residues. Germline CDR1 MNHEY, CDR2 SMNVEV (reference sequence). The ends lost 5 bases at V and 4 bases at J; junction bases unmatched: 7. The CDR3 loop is CASSLQGFVTEAFF. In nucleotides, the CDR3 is TGTGCCAGCAGTCTACAGGGGTTCGTCACTGAAGCTTTCTTT.

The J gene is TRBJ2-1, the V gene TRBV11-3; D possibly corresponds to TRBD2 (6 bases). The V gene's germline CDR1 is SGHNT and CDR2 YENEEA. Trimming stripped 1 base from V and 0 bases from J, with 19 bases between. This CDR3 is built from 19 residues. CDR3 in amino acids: CASSLGGRATGVSYNEQFF. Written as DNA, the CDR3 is TGTGCCAGCAGCTTAGGTGGCAGGGCGACGGGAGTCTCCTACAATGAGCAGTTCTTC.